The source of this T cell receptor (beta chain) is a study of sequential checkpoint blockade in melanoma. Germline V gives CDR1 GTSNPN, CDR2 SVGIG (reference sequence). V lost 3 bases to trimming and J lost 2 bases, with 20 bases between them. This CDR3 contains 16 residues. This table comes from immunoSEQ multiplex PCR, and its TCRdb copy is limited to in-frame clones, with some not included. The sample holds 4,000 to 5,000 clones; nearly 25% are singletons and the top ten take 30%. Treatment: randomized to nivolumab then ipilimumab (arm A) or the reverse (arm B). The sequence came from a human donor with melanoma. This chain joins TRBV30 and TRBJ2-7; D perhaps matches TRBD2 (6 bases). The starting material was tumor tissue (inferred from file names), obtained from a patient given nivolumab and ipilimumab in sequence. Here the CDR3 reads CAWRGTGAGLPYEQYF. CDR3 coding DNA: TGTGCCTGGAGAGGAACGGGTGCGGGACTCCCCTACGAGCAGTACTTC.